This T cell receptor (beta chain) was recovered during a study of blood T cell repertoires in COVID-19. The wider study: T cells, B-cell-depleted T cells, or PBMCs provided the cDNA or gDNA that served as material.

Germline V gene sequence: CDR1 MNHEY, CDR2 SVGAGI. With 0 bases removed from V and 6 bases from J, the gap between germline ends came to 14 bases. This CDR3 comprises 16 residues. Clones were read by immunoSEQ multiplex PCR, and TCRdb kept only the in-frame ones, dropping some. The top ten clones hold about 2.7% of a sample with some 75,000 clones, roughly 90% of them seen once. This clone was seen once. V usage is TRBV6-5 and J usage is TRBJ2-2; perhaps TRBD2 as D (6 bases). The source is a man between 65 and 85 years old with active or convalescent COVID-19. The sample consisted of peripheral blood. Written as DNA, the CDR3 is TGTGCCAGCAGTTACTCTAGCGGCTCCCTCCCCGGGGAGCTGTTTTTT. Residues: CASSYSSGSLPGELFF.